The rows below give T cell receptor beta chains drawn from one sample of a study of T cell responses to AZD1222 COVID-19 vaccine. Assay: immunoSEQ multiplex PCR; the TCRdb copy retains only in-frame clones and omits some. Among 120,000 to 150,000 clones listed, around 86% were seen once. Specimen: peripheral blood, collected on day 0 of MenACWY control vaccination. These receptors originate from an adult in good health. Both conserved end residues are part of each CDR3. D genes are given only for firm matches. Not all rows give a size; the values are once, few, many and, for expanded clones, a class.

13	TRBV19	.	.	TRBJ1-1	CASSRTPYTEAFF	TGTGCCAGTAGTAGGACTCCCTACACTGAAGCTTTCTTT
14	TRBV19	.	.	TRBJ2-2	CASSIGAVSGELFF	TGTGCCAGTAGTATCGGGGCCGTCTCCGGGGAGCTGTTTTTT
15	TRBV27	few	.	TRBJ2-5	CASRLGGAGQETQYF	TGTGCCAGCAGACTCGGCGGGGCCGGACAAGAGACCCAGTACTTC
15	TRBV5-1	.	TRBD1	TRBJ1-1	CASSLTQGTGTEAFF	TGCGCCAGCAGCTTAACACAGGGGACGGGCACTGAAGCTTTCTTT
13	TRBV7-3	.	TRBD2	TRBJ2-3	CASSLTLAGAQYF	TGTGCCAGCAGCTTAACTTTGGCGGGGGCGCAGTATTTT
17	TRBV5-1	.	.	TRBJ1-1	CASSLMALRDGGTKAFF	TGCGCCAGCAGCTTGATGGCCCTCCGGGACGGTGGTACTAAAGCTTTCTTT
15	TRBV7-8	.	.	TRBJ2-2	CASSLGTLNTGELFF	TGTGCCAGCAGCTTAGGCACACTGAACACCGGGGAGCTGTTTTTT
12	TRBV28	.	.	TRBJ1-2	CASGRGSGGYTF	TGTGCCAGCGGCAGGGGCTCGGGTGGCTACACCTTC
14	TRBV2	.	.	TRBJ2-2	CASQVGGATGELFF	TGTGCCAGCCAAGTAGGGGGGGCGACCGGGGAGCTGTTTTTT
17	TRBV2	.	.	TRBJ1-5	CASTNNLPGDGSQPQHF	TGTGCCAGCACGAATAACCTCCCGGGGGATGGGAGTCAGCCCCAGCATTTT
15	TRBV5-1	.	.	TRBJ2-1	CASSQTTVSYNEQFF	TGCGCCAGCAGCCAAACGACGGTGTCCTACAATGAGCAGTTCTTC
14	TRBV6-6	few	.	TRBJ1-6	CASRTGASVPNLHF	TGTGCCAGCCGCACCGGTGCATCCGTTCCGAACCTCCACTTT
13	TRBV5-1	.	TRBD1	TRBJ2-1	CASHSGGLNEQFF	TGCGCCAGTCATTCAGGGGGCTTAAATGAGCAGTTCTTC
17	TRBV27	.	.	TRBJ1-6	CASSLVAHNGNFSPLHF	TGTGCCAGCAGTTTGGTGGCCCACAATGGGAATTTCTCACCCCTCCACTTT
16	TRBV6-2/TRBV6-3	once	.	TRBJ1-4	CASSYYSARGDEKLFF	TGTGCCAGCAGTTATTATTCGGCCAGGGGAGATGAAAAACTGTTTTTT
15	TRBV5-1	once	.	TRBJ2-1	CASSLVGESYNEQFF	TGCGCCAGCAGCTTGGTCGGGGAGTCCTACAATGAGCAGTTCTTC
15	TRBV28	.	TRBD1	TRBJ1-5	CASRSRGGRLQPQHF	TGTGCCAGCAGGTCCAGGGGGGGGAGGCTCCAGCCCCAGCATTTT
14	TRBV5-1	.	.	TRBJ1-1	CASSLEGRGTEAFF	TGCGCCAGCAGCTTGGAGGGAAGGGGAACTGAAGCTTTCTTT
16	TRBV9	.	TRBD2	TRBJ2-5	CASSVGTSGAQETQYF	TGTGCCAGCAGCGTAGGGACTAGCGGGGCCCAAGAGACCCAGTACTTC
14	TRBV19	.	.	TRBJ2-1	CASSSGANYNEQFF	TGTGCCAGTAGTAGCGGGGCGAACTACAATGAGCAGTTCTTC
14	TRBV18	.	.	TRBJ1-4	CASSPGNRGEKLFF	TGTGCCAGCTCACCGGGAAACAGAGGGGAAAAACTGTTTTTT
13	TRBV7-9	.	.	TRBJ1-5	CASSLGVDQPQHF	TGTGCCAGCAGCTTAGGGGTAGATCAGCCCCAGCATTTT
16	TRBV30	.	.	TRBJ1-6	CAWSVGIGTDNSPLHF	TGTGCCTGGAGTGTAGGGATAGGGACGGATAATTCACCCCTCCACTTT
16	TRBV7-2	.	TRBD1	TRBJ1-6	CASSPPDRWAYSPLHF	TGTGCCAGCAGCCCCCCGGACAGGTGGGCGTATTCACCCCTCCACTTT
15	TRBV11-3	.	TRBD2	TRBJ2-1	CASSLDTGGTNEQFF	TGTGCCAGCAGCTTAGACACGGGGGGAACGAATGAGCAGTTCTTC
15	TRBV7-3	few	.	TRBJ2-1	CASSLTSVNRDGLFF	TGTGCCAGCAGCTTAACTTCGGTAAACCGGGACGGCTTGTTCTTC